A selection of T cell receptor beta chains follows, all from one sample in a study of identical twins. MiXCR, run by TCRdb on the 5' RACE reads, gives a single entry per CDR3 protein. The sample lists 400,000 to 650,000 distinct CDR3 sequences, approximately 22% occurring once. These data were also filed under a second study, of T cells expressing NK-cell markers.

The sequenced sample was CD4+ T cells sorted from blood. All receptors derive from a woman between 18 and 30 years old in good health. Both conserved end residues are part of each CDR3. A D gene is named only where the DNA matches it firmly. Clone sizes are given selectively: once, few, many, or a class where the clone is expanded.

size,J,V,D,DNA,CDR3
few,TRBJ2-1,TRBV10-3,TRBD2,TGTGCCATCAGTGATCTCGGGACTACCCACAATGAGCAGTTCTTC,CAISDLGTTHNEQFF
few,TRBJ1-1,TRBV7-2,-,TGTGCCAGCAGCTTAGGTAGGGCGGGGTTTGAAGCTTTCTTT,CASSLGRAGFEAFF
many,TRBJ2-3,TRBV12-3/TRBV12-4,-,TGTGCCAGCAGTTCTCAAGATACGCAGTATTTT,CASSSQDTQYF
-,TRBJ2-1,TRBV6-2/TRBV6-3,TRBD2,TGTGCCAGCAGCGAACGACTAGCGGGGGGAATCAATGAGCAGTTCTTC,CASSERLAGGINEQFF
-,TRBJ2-5,TRBV12-3/TRBV12-4,-,TGTGCCAGCAGGTGGACAGCTCGTGGGGAGACCCAGTACTTC,CASRWTARGETQYF
few,TRBJ2-3,TRBV10-3,-,TGTGCCACCACCAGAGGTGCAGATACGCAGTATTTT,CATTRGADTQYF
-,TRBJ2-3,TRBV5-1,TRBD2,TGCGCCAGCAGCGCGCGGACTAGCGGGAGAGCGGATACGCAGTATTTT,CASSARTSGRADTQYF
few,TRBJ1-1,TRBV29-1,-,TGCAGCGTCGCCCCTTGGAGGGACACTGAAGCTTTCTTT,CSVAPWRDTEAFF
-,TRBJ2-1,TRBV6-2/TRBV6-3,TRBD2,TGTGCCAGCAGTCGACCTAGCGGAGCCCCATACAATGAGCAGTTCTTC,CASSRPSGAPYNEQFF
few,TRBJ1-3,TRBV20-1,-,TGCAGTGGGTCAAACTCTGGAAACACCATATATTTT,CSGSNSGNTIYF
many,TRBJ2-7,TRBV29-1,TRBD2,TGCAGCGCCCTCAGAGTAGCTGCGGGAGGCGTCACCTACGAGCAGTACTTC,CSALRVAAGGVTYEQYF
-,TRBJ2-7,TRBV20-1,TRBD2,TGCAGTGCTAGAAAGGCTAGCGGGAGCGGCGACGAGCAGTACTTC,CSARKASGSGDEQYF
-,TRBJ2-7,TRBV12-3/TRBV12-4,-,TGTGCCAGCAGTTTAGGAGACAGGTCCCAATACTACGAGCAGTACTTC,CASSLGDRSQYYEQYF
-,TRBJ2-3,TRBV5-1,-,TGCGCCAGCAGTGCGGGGACAATACTAGATACGCAGTATTTT,CASSAGTILDTQYF
-,TRBJ2-1,TRBV7-2,TRBD2,TGTGCTAGCAGCTTAGTTAGCGGGGGAGGAAATGAGCAGTTCTTC,CASSLVSGGGNEQFF
-,TRBJ2-1,TRBV10-3,TRBD2,TGTGCCATCAGCCGGGGACTAGCGGGAGCTAGGAATGAGCAGTTCTTC,CAISRGLAGARNEQFF
-,TRBJ2-2,TRBV20-1,-,TGCAGTGCTCGAGATAATATCGGGGAGCTGTTTTTT,CSARDNIGELFF
few,TRBJ2-7,TRBV20-1,TRBD2,TGCAGTTTGGGACTAGCGCATTCCTACGAGCAGTACTTC,CSLGLAHSYEQYF
-,TRBJ2-3,TRBV11-2,TRBD2,TGTGCCAGCAGTTACTCACTAGCGGGAGGAACAGATACGCAGTATTTT,CASSYSLAGGTDTQYF
few,TRBJ2-3,TRBV29-1,-,TGCAGCGGCGATGAGGGCACAGATACGCAGTATTTT,CSGDEGTDTQYF
few,TRBJ2-1,TRBV12-3/TRBV12-4,-,TGTGCCAGCAGCCGAACCCGGGCCAGTACGGAGCAGTTCTTC,CASSRTRASTEQFF
many,TRBJ1-2,TRBV20-1,TRBD1,TGCAGTGCTAGAGGCAGGGGGTCAAACTATGGCTACACCTTC,CSARGRGSNYGYTF
-,TRBJ2-1,TRBV10-2,TRBD2,TGCGCCAGCAGTGACGTTATAGCGGGGTCCTACAATGAGCAGTTCTTC,CASSDVIAGSYNEQFF
few,TRBJ1-5,TRBV20-1,-,TGCAGTGCTAGACCATCCGGGGGCGGGGCACATCAGCCCCAGCATTTT,CSARPSGGGAHQPQHF
-,TRBJ2-3,TRBV3-1,-,TGTGCCAGCAGCCAAGCGATCCCGGGCCGAGATACGCAGTATTTT,CASSQAIPGRDTQYF
-,TRBJ2-1,TRBV29-1,-,TGCAGCGGCGGTAGCCTCTCCTACAATGAGCAGTTCTTC,CSGGSLSYNEQFF
few,TRBJ2-1,TRBV7-2,-,TGTGCCAGCAGCTTTCGTGGGGGACAATTAAGAGATGAGCAGTTCTTC,CASSFRGGQLRDEQFF
-,TRBJ1-2,TRBV6-5,-,TGTGCCAGCAGTTACGATCCTGGAGATTATGGCTACACCTTC,CASSYDPGDYGYTF
few,TRBJ2-5,TRBV4-1,-,TGCGCCAGCAGCCACCCCCCTATGGGGGTGGTGACCCAGTACTTC,CASSHPPMGVVTQYF
-,TRBJ2-7,TRBV20-1,TRBD2,TGCAGCGGGGGGGCCCGGGGGTACGAGCAGTACTTC,CSGGARGYEQYF
-,TRBJ2-7,TRBV2,TRBD1,TGTGCCAGCAGTGCCGGGACAGGGGAGCTCGAGCAGTACTTC,CASSAGTGELEQYF
few,TRBJ2-3,TRBV29-1,TRBD2,TGCAGCGTTGATGCGCGGGGGGACACAGATACGCAGTATTTT,CSVDARGDTDTQYF
many,TRBJ2-4,TRBV29-1,TRBD1,TGCAGCGTTGGCCCGGGACAGGGGGCAAACATTCAGTACTTC,CSVGPGQGANIQYF
once,TRBJ1-1,TRBV20-1,-,TGCAGTGCTGTTCAGGGCCGGGTGGTTCGGTTAACTGAAGCTTTCTTT,CSAVQGRVVRLTEAFF
-,TRBJ2-1,TRBV5-1,-,TGCGCCAGCAGCTTGGAAAACAATGAGCAGTTCTTC,CASSLENNEQFF
few,TRBJ1-1,TRBV3-1,-,TGTGCCAGCAGCCATCTCTCTGGGGTGAACACTGAAGCTTTCTTT,CASSHLSGVNTEAFF
few,TRBJ2-7,TRBV5-1,TRBD1,TGCGCCAGCAGCTTGAGGGGGACAGGGAGAGAGCAGTACTTC,CASSLRGTGREQYF
-,TRBJ2-7,TRBV10-3,-,TGTGCCATCAGTGAGTCAGGGGGTACCTACGAGCAGTACTTC,CAISESGGTYEQYF
few,TRBJ2-5,TRBV6-1,TRBD1,TGTGCCAGCAGAGTAACAGGGGGGACGGAGACCCAGTACTTC,CASRVTGGTETQYF
-,TRBJ2-1,TRBV24-1,-,TGTGCCACCAGTCCCGGGGACTCTGCCTACAATGAGCAGTTCTTC,CATSPGDSAYNEQFF
-,TRBJ2-7,TRBV5-1,TRBD1,TGCGCCAGCAAAGGGACAGGTTACGAGCAGTACTTC,CASKGTGYEQYF
many,TRBJ2-5,TRBV7-2,TRBD2,TGTGCCAGCAGCTCAACTAGCGGGATTGTTTTGAGAGAGACCCAGTACTTC,CASSSTSGIVLRETQYF
few,TRBJ2-1,TRBV10-3,TRBD2,TGTGCCATCAGTAACATAGCGGGAGGTGAGCAGTTCTTC,CAISNIAGGEQFF
-,TRBJ2-7,TRBV28,TRBD2,TGTGCCAGCAGTTACAGGACTAGCGTGATCCTTCGCGAGCAGTACTTC,CASSYRTSVILREQYF
few,TRBJ2-5,TRBV28,TRBD2,TGTGCCAGCATGCAAGCGGGGGGGCAAGAGACCCAGTACTTC,CASMQAGGQETQYF
-,TRBJ2-7,TRBV7-9,TRBD2,TGTGCCAGCAGGCCAAAGCTAGGGAACCGGGAGGACGAGCAGTACTTC,CASRPKLGNREDEQYF
-,TRBJ2-5,TRBV6-5,TRBD2,TGTGCCAGCAGTTACTCGGGGACTAGCGGGCAAGAGACCCAGTACTTC,CASSYSGTSGQETQYF